Shown below are 9 T cell receptor beta chains from a single sample sequenced in a study of Ad26.COV2.S vaccination and SARS-CoV-2 variants. The treatment is: around 19 received Ad26.COV2.S at low or high dose, single or two shots; several received placebo; per-sample allocation not given. It was on day 63 after the first vaccine or placebo injection that samples were taken. Profiled with immunoSEQ multiplex PCR; TCRdb holds only in-frame clones, not every one. The sample yields more than 300,000 clones, approximately 86% seen once. The source was peripheral blood, collected in a trial of Ad26.COV2.S vaccine versus placebo. These receptors came from a person between 18 and 65 years old who received the Ad26.COV2.S COVID-19 vaccine or a placebo.

The gene calls are TRBV7-9 and TRBJ1-1; no firm D call. This CDR3 is 14 amino acids long. The V gene lost 5 bases and the J gene lost 4 bases, with 14 bases spanning the gap. CDR1 and CDR2 from the germline V gene are SEHNR and FQNEAQ (reference sequence). CDR3 in DNA: TGTGCCAGCAGCCCCCCAGCGATTGTCACTGAAGCTTTCTTT. It specifies CASSPPAIVTEAFF.

This clone turned up a few times. The chain uses TRBV3-1 (or the pseudogene TRBV3-2) and TRBJ1-2, with a tentative D call TRBD1 (6 bases). CDR1 is LGHDT and CDR2 is YNNKEL in the germline V gene (reference sequence). V was cut by 4 bases and J by 0 bases, with 15 bases left in between. The CDR3 covers 16 residues. The DNA of the CDR3 is TGTGCCAGCAGCCGGGGGGCGCAGGGGACTAACTATGGCTACACCTTC. Encoded protein: CASSRGAQGTNYGYTF.

This CDR3 is CASSPPAGANVLTF. The CDR3 DNA follows: TGTGCCAGCAGCCCACCGGCTGGGGCCAACGTCCTGACTTTC. The V and J genes are TRBV7-2 and TRBJ2-6; no reliable D call. CDR3 length: 14 amino acids. Deletions cut 5 bases from V and 2 bases from J, with 7 bases between. Germline V CDR1 and CDR2: SGHTA, FQGNSA.

The rearrangement joins TRBV10-3 to TRBJ1-1; TRBD1 is a possible D gene (5 bases). Trimming removed 0 bases from V and 5 bases from J, with 10 bases in between. CDR3 length equals 14 residues. The germline CDR1 and CDR2 sequences are ENHRY and SYGVKD. DNA for the CDR3: TGTGCCATCAGTGAGTCCGGGGGGGGGACTGAAGCTTTCTTT. It specifies CAISESGGGTEAFF.

Note on this clone: This sample also contains other DNA sequences that code for the same CDR3. The J gene is TRBJ2-7, the V gene TRBV19; D is perhaps TRBD2 (5 bases). This CDR3 has 12 amino acids. V was trimmed by 6 bases and J by 4 bases, leaving 10 bases between them. Germline V gene lookup returns CDR1 LNHDA and CDR2 SQIVND (reference sequence). CDR3: CASRGPGYEQYF. The CDR3, as DNA: TGTGCCAGTAGAGGGCCGGGGTACGAGCAGTACTTC.

The V and J genes are TRBV11-3 and TRBJ2-3; TRBD2 matches 9 bases. V shed 3 bases and J 5 bases; nucleotides not matched to a gene: 6. The CDR3 is 15 amino acids. Germline V CDR1 and CDR2: SGHNT, YENEEA. CDR3 in DNA: TGTGCCAGCAGCTTGGGCGGGGGGGCCGGAGATACGCAGTATTTT. Its protein is CASSLGGGAGDTQYF.

J is TRBJ2-2 and V is TRBV27, with 7 bases that match TRBD2. The V gene end was trimmed by 4 bases and the J gene end by 1 base; junction bases not matched to a gene: 12. Germline V gives CDR1 MNHEY, CDR2 SMNVEV (reference sequence). The CDR3 runs 18 residues. CDR3 sequence reads: CASSSAPLASGNTGELFF. The CDR3 region has the DNA TGTGCCAGCAGTTCCGCCCCCCTCGCTAGCGGGAACACCGGGGAGCTGTTTTTT.

This clone was seen a single time. V and J are TRBV19 and TRBJ1-2, with a tentative D call TRBD1 (5 bases). V gave up 4 bases and J gave up 0 bases, with 9 bases separating them. This CDR3 contains 14 residues. The germline CDR1 and CDR2 sequences are LNHDA and SQIVND (reference sequence). CDR3 coding DNA: TGTGCCAGTAGTAGAACAGGTTCTAACTATGGCTACACCTTC. Its protein is CASSRTGSNYGYTF.

The chain employs TRBV6-2 or TRBV6-3 and TRBJ1-5; tentatively, D is TRBD1 (5 bases). V lost 2 bases and J lost 9, with 23 bases in between. Germline V gene data show CDR1 as MNHEY and CDR2 as SVGEGT. The CDR3 contains 17 residues. The DNA for the CDR3 is TGTGCCAGCAGTTACCCCAGGTTCGGTCCCCCCGGGGGGCCCCAGCATTTT. It specifies CASSYPRFGPPGGPQHF.